The entry that follows covers one T cell receptor beta chain sequence. The data derive from a study of blood T cell repertoires in COVID-19. About the study: From the United States, Italy and Spain came samples of acute and convalescent COVID-19.

Libraries were prepared by immunoSEQ multiplex PCR; TCRdb keeps only in-frame clonotypes and omits some of them. The sample records more than 95,000 clones, approximately 82% being singletons. This clonotype was obtained from an elderly man with active or convalescent COVID-19. Sequenced: peripheral blood.

The CDR3 DNA sequence: TGTGCCAGCAGCTTAGCAATCGTCACAGATACGCAGTATTTT. Its translation is CASSLAIVTDTQYF. The chain uses TRBV7-2 and TRBJ2-3; the D is unclear. There are 14 residues in the CDR3. From germline, CDR1 is SGHTA and CDR2 FQGNSA. V dropped 0 bases and J dropped 2 bases, with 6 bases sitting between them.